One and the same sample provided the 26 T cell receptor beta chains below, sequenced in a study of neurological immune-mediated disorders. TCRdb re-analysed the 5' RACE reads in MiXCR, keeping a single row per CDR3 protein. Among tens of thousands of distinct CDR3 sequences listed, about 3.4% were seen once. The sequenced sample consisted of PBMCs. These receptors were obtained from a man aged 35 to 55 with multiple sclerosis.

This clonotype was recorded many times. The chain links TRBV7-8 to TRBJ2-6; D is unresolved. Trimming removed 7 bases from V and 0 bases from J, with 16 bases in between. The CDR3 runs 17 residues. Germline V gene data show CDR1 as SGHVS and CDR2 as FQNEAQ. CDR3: CASKVGSSRSGANVLTF. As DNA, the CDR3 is TGTGCCAGCAAAGTTGGCAGCTCCCGCTCTGGGGCCAACGTCCTGACTTTC.

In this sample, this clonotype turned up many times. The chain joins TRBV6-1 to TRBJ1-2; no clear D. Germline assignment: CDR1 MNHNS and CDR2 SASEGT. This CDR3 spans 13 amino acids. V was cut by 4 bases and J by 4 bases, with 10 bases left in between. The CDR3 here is CASSGGPSYGYTF. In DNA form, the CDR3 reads TGTGCCAGCAGTGGAGGGCCGAGCTATGGCTACACCTTC.

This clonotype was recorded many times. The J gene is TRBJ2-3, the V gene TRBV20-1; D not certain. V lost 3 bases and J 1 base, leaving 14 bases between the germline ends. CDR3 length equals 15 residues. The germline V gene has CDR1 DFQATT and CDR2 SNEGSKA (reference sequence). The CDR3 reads CSASALGVGTDTQYF. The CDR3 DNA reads TGCAGTGCTAGTGCGCTAGGAGTGGGCACAGATACGCAGTATTTT.

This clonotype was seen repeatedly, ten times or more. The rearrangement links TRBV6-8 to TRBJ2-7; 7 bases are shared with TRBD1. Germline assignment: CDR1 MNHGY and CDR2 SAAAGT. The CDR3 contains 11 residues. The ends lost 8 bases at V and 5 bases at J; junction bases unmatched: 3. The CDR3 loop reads CASWDRNEQYF. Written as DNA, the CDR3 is TGTGCCAGCTGGGACAGAAACGAGCAGTACTTC.

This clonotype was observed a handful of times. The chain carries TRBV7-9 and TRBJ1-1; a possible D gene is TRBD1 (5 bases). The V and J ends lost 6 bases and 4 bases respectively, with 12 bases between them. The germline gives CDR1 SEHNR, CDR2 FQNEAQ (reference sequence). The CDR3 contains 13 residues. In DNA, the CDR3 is TGTGCCAGCAGGCGAGCCGGGGCCACTGAAGCTTTCTTT. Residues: CASRRAGATEAFF.

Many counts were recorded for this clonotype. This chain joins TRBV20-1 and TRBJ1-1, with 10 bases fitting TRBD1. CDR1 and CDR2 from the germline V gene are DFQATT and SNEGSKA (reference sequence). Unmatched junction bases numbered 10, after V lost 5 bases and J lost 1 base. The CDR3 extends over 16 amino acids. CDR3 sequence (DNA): TGCAGTGCTCCGATCTGGGACAGGGGAGGGAACACTGAAGCTTTCTTT. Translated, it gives CSAPIWDRGGNTEAFF.

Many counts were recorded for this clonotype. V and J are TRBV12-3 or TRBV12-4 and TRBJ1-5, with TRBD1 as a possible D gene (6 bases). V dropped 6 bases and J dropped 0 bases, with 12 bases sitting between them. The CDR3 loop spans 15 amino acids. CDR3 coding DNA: TGTGCCAGCAGCCCACGGGGGGCTAGCAATCAGCCCCAGCATTTT. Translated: CASSPRGASNQPQHF.

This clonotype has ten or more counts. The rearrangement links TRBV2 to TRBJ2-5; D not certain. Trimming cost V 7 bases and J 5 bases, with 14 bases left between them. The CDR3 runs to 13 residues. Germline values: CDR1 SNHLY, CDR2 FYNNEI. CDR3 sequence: CASTLDIFETQYF. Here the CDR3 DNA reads TGTGCCAGCACTTTAGACATTTTTGAGACCCAGTACTTC.

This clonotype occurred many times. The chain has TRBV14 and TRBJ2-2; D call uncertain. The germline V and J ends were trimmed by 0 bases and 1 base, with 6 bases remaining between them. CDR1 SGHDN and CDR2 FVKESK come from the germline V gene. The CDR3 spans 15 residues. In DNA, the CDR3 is TGTGCCAGCAGCCAAGACAGGCTGAACACCGGGGAGCTGTTTTTT. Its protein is CASSQDRLNTGELFF.

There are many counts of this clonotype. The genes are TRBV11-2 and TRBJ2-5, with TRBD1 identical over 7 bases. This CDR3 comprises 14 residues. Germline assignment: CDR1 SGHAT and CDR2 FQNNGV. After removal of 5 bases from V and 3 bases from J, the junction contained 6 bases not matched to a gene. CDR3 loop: CASSPNRGKETQYF. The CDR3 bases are TGTGCCAGCAGCCCAAACAGGGGCAAAGAGACCCAGTACTTC.

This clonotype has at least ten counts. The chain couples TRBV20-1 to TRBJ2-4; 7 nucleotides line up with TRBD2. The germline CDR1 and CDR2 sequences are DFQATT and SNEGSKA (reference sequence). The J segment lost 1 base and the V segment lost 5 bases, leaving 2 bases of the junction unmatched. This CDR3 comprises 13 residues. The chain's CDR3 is CSAWGGAKNIQYF. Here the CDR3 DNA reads TGCAGTGCTTGGGGGGGGGCCAAAAACATTCAGTACTTC.

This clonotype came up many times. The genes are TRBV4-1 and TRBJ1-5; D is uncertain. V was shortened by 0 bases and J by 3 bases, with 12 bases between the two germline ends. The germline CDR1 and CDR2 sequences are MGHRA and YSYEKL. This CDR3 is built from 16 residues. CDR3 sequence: CASSQDERLFNQPQHF. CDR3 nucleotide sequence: TGCGCCAGCAGCCAAGATGAACGTCTATTCAATCAGCCCCAGCATTTT.

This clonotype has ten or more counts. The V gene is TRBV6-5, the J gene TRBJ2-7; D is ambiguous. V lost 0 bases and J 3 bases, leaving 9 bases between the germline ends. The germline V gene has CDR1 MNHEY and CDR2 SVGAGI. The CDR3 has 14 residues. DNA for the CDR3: TGTGCCAGCAGTTACTCGGCCGTATTCTACGAGCAGTACTTC. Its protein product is CASSYSAVFYEQYF.

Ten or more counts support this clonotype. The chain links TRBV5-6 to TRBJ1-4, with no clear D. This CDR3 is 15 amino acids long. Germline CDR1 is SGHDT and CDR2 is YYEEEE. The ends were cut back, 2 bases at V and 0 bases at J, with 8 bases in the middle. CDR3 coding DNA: TGTGCCAGCAGCTTCACGGTGGCAACTAATGAAAAACTGTTTTTT. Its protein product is CASSFTVATNEKLFF.

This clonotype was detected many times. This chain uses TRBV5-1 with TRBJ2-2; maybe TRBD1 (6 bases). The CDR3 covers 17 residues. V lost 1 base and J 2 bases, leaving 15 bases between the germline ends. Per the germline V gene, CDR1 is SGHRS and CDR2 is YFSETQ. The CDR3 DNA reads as TGCGCCAGCAGCTTGTTGACAGGCAATCATAACACCGGGGAGCTGTTTTTT. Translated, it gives CASSLLTGNHNTGELFF. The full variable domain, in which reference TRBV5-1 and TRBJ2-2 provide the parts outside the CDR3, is KAGVTQTPRYLIKTRGQQVTLSCSPISGHRSVSWYQQTPGQGLQFLFEYFSETQRNKGNFPGRFSGRQFSNSRSEMNVSTLELGDSALYLCASSLLTGNHNTGELFFGEGSRLTVL.

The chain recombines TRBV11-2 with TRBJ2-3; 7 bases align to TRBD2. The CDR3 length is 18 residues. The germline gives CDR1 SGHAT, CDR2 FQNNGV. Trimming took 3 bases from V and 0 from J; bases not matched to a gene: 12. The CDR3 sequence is CASSLRFPAGSSTDTQYF. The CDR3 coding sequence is TGTGCCAGCAGCTTGCGTTTTCCAGCGGGGTCTAGCACAGATACGCAGTATTTT.

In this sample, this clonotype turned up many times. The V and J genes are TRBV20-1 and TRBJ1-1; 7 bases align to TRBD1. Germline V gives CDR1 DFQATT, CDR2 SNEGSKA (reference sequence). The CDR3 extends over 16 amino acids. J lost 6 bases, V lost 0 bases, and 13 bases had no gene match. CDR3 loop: CSARDVGRGPGAEAFF. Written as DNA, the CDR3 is TGCAGTGCTAGAGATGTGGGAAGGGGGCCGGGCGCTGAAGCTTTCTTT.

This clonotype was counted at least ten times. DNA for the CDR3: TGTGCCAGCAGCTCCTTAACTAGCGGGGGGGGATTAAGCACAGATACGCAGTATTTT. It yields the protein CASSSLTSGGGLSTDTQYF. The chain employs TRBV5-6 and TRBJ2-3, with 13 bases lining up with TRBD2. This CDR3 is built from 19 residues. The V and J ends lost 3 bases and 0 bases, in that order; junction bases with no gene match: 10. Germline V gene lookup returns CDR1 SGHDT and CDR2 YYEEEE.

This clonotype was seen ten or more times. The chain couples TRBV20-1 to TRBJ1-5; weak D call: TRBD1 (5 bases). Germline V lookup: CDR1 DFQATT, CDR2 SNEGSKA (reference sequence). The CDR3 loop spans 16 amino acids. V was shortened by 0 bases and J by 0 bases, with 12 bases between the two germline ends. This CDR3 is CSAREGSGGSNQPQHF. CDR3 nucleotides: TGCAGTGCTAGAGAGGGCTCCGGGGGTAGCAATCAGCCCCAGCATTTT.

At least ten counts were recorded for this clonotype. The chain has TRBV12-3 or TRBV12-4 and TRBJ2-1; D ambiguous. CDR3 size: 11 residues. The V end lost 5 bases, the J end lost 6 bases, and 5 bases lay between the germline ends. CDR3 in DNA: TGTGCCAGCAGTGCGGCCAATGAGCAGTTCTTC. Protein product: CASSAANEQFF.

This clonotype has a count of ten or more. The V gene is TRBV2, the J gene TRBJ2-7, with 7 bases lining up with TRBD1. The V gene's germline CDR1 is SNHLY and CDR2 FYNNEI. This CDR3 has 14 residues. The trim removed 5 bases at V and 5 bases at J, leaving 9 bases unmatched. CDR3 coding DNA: TGTGCCAGCAGTTACCTGGGACAGCCGAACGAGCAGTACTTC. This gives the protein CASSYLGQPNEQYF. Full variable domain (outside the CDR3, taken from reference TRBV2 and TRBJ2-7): EPEVTQTPSHQVTQMGQEVILRCVPISNHLYFYWYRQILGQKVEFLVSFYNNEISEKSEIFDDQFSVERPDGSNFTLKIRSTKLEDSAMYFCASSYLGQPNEQYFGPGTRLTVT.

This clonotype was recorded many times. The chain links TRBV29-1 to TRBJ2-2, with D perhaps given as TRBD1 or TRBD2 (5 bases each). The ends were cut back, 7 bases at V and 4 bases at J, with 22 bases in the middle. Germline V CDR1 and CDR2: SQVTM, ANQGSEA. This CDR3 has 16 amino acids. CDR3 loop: CSATSGTAMITGELFF. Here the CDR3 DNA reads TGCAGCGCCACTTCCGGGACCGCCATGATCACCGGGGAGCTGTTTTTT.

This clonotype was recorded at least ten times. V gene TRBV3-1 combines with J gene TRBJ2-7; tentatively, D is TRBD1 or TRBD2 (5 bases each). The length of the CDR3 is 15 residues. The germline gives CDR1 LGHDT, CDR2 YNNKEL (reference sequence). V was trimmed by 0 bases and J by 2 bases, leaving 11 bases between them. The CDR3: CASSQEPGRTYEQYF. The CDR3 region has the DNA TGTGCCAGCAGCCAAGAACCGGGACGGACCTACGAGCAGTACTTC.

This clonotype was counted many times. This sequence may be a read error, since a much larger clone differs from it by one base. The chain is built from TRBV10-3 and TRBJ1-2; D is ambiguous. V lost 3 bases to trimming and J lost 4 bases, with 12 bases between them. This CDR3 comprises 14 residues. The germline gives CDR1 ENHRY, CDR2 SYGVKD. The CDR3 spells CAISDGVGSYGYTF. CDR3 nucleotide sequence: TGTGCCATCAGTGACGGGGTAGGTTCCTATGGCTACACCTTC.

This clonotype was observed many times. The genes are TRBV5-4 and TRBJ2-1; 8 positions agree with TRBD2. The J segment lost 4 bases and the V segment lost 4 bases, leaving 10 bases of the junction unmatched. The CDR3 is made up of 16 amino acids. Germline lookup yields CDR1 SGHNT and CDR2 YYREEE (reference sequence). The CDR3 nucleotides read TGTGCCAGCAGCAATAAAGCGGGAGAGCTTTACAATGAGCAGTTCTTC. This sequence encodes CASSNKAGELYNEQFF.

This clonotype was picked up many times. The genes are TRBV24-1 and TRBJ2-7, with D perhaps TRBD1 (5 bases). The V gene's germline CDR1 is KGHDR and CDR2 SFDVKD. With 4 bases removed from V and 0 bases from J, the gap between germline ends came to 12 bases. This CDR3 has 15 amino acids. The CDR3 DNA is TGTGCCACCAGTGACCCTTCGACAGCCTCCTACGAGCAGTACTTC. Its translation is CATSDPSTASYEQYF.